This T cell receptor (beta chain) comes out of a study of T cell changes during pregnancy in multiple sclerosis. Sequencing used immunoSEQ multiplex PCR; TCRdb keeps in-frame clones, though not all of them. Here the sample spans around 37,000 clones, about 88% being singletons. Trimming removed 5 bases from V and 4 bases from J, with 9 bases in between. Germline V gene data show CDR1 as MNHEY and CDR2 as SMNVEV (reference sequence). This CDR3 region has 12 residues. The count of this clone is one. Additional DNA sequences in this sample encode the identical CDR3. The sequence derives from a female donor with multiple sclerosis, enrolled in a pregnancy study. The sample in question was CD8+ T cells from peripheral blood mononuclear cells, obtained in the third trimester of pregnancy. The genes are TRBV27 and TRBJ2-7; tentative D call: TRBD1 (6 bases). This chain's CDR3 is CASSLRGYEQYF. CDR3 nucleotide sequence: TGTGCCAGCAGTCTCAGGGGATACGAGCAGTACTTC.